This TCR beta chain was obtained from a study of control samples from healthy donors and cancer patients. The germline CDR1 and CDR2 sequences are SQVTM and ANQGSEA. The CDR3 has 16 residues. Trimming took off 4 bases at V and 0 bases at J, with 16 bases between the two ends. Clones were sequenced by immunoSEQ multiplex PCR, and TCRdb holds only the in-frame ones, with some missing. The repertoire consists of around 96,000 clones, with 90% to 95% occurring once and the leading ten covering 8%. Only one count was recorded for this clone. Sequenced sample: blood. The sequence was obtained from a man aged 18 to 30 in good health. The chain recombines TRBV29-1 with TRBJ2-1, with D perhaps TRBD1 or TRBD2 (6 bases each). This CDR3 is CSVGGAGLSSYNEQFF. CDR3 sequence (DNA): TGCAGCGTTGGGGGGGCAGGCCTAAGCTCCTACAATGAGCAGTTCTTC.